A selection of T cell receptor beta chains follows, all from one sample in a study of blood T cell repertoires in COVID-19. Data came from immunoSEQ multiplex PCR; TCRdb stores just in-frame clones and leaves some out. The data show roughly 250,000 clones, roughly 89% seen once. Sequencing was carried out using peripheral blood. The source is a woman aged 40 to 50 who had recovered from COVID-19. The CDR3 runs from the conserved cysteine through the conserved F or W. A D gene is named only where the DNA matches it firmly. Expanded clones get a size class; other rows say once, few or many, or leave the size out.

v_call	clone_size	j_call	d_call	cdr3_aa	cdr3_nt
TRBV3-1/TRBV3-2	-	TRBJ2-7	TRBD1	CASSQTGGFSYEQYF	TGTGCCAGCAGCCAAACAGGGGGATTCTCCTACGAGCAGTACTTC
TRBV28	-	TRBJ1-6	TRBD1	CASSLNEMDRGSSPLHF	TGTGCCAGCAGTTTAAACGAAATGGACAGGGGTTCTTCACCCCTCCACTTT
TRBV10-3	-	TRBJ2-7	-	CAISEPKAGATYEQYF	TGTGCCATCAGTGAGCCAAAGGCGGGGGCGACCTACGAGCAGTACTTC
TRBV5-4	-	TRBJ2-1	-	CASSWRGNSYNEQFF	TGTGCCAGCAGCTGGAGAGGAAACTCCTACAATGAGCAGTTCTTC
TRBV14	-	TRBJ1-1	-	CASSQVRRVTEAFF	TGTGCCAGCAGCCAAGTTCGTCGGGTCACTGAAGCTTTCTTT
TRBV6-5	-	TRBJ2-4	TRBD1	CARRTGKNIQYF	TGTGCCAGGCGGACAGGGAAAAACATTCAGTACTTC
TRBV28	-	TRBJ1-2	TRBD1	CASSFPGTGMRGYTF	TGTGCCAGCAGTTTTCCTGGGACAGGCATGCGGGGCTACACCTTC
TRBV7-9	-	TRBJ2-3	-	CASSLSKDTQYF	TGTGCCAGCAGCTTATCTAAAGATACGCAGTATTTT
TRBV5-4	-	TRBJ1-2	TRBD1	CASSSRDSFGGYTF	TGTGCCAGCAGCTCGAGGGACAGCTTCGGAGGCTACACCTTC
TRBV28	-	TRBJ1-3	-	CASRPGGSLSGNTIYF	TGTGCCAGCAGGCCCGGCGGGTCCCTCTCTGGAAACACCATATATTTT
TRBV6-5	-	TRBJ1-6	-	CASSYGQNELHF	TGTGCCAGCAGTTACGGGCAGAACGAGCTCCACTTT
TRBV6-5	-	TRBJ1-1	-	CASSLGQSLNTEAFF	TGTGCCAGCAGCCTAGGACAAAGCCTGAACACTGAAGCTTTCTTT
TRBV2	-	TRBJ2-1	TRBD1	CASSTGQGGYNEQFF	TGTGCCAGCAGTACTGGACAGGGTGGCTACAATGAGCAGTTCTTC
TRBV2	-	TRBJ1-1	-	CASPVYTEAFF	TGTGCCAGCCCAGTATACACTGAAGCTTTCTTT
TRBV7-3	-	TRBJ1-2	-	CASSLTRQGVGYTF	TGTGCCAGCAGCTTAACCCGCCAGGGCGTTGGCTACACCTTC
TRBV6-6	-	TRBJ1-4	-	CASSYSGPDYEKLFF	TGTGCCAGCAGTTACTCCGGGCCCGACTACGAAAAACTGTTTTTT
TRBV28	-	TRBJ1-1	-	CASSLITWREAFF	TGTGCCAGCAGTTTGATCACGTGGAGGGAAGCTTTCTTT
TRBV12-3/TRBV12-4	-	TRBJ2-7	TRBD2	CASCLAGPYEQYF	TGTGCCAGCTGCCTAGCGGGGCCCTACGAGCAGTACTTC
TRBV28	-	TRBJ1-6	-	CASSPWEGRRRGRNSPLHF	TGTGCCAGCAGTCCCTGGGAGGGCCGACGACGGGGGCGGAATTCACCCCTCCACTTT
TRBV6-1	-	TRBJ2-1	TRBD1	CASSAGQGGGYNEQFF	TGTGCCAGCAGTGCTGGACAGGGAGGAGGCTACAATGAGCAGTTCTTC
TRBV5-4	-	TRBJ2-5	-	CASSLGGSQETQYF	TGTGCCAGCAGCTTAGGCGGGTCCCAAGAGACCCAGTACTTC
TRBV18	once	TRBJ2-1	-	CASSPPRVPGAYNEQFF	TGTGCCAGCTCACCACCAAGAGTACCGGGGGCCTACAATGAGCAGTTCTTC
TRBV5-4	-	TRBJ2-3	-	CASSSEEAAVDTQYF	TGTGCCAGCAGCTCGGAGGAGGCCGCAGTAGATACGCAGTATTTT
TRBV30	-	TRBJ1-1	-	CAWSVTGLGAFF	TGTGCCTGGAGTGTAACGGGGTTGGGAGCTTTCTTT
TRBV10-1	-	TRBJ2-7	TRBD1	CASSDPGQGAGEQYF	TGCGCCAGCAGTGACCCGGGACAGGGAGCGGGTGAGCAGTACTTC
TRBV14	-	TRBJ1-4	-	CASSYFSNEKLFF	TGTGCCAGCAGCTACTTCTCTAATGAAAAACTGTTTTTT
TRBV5-1	few	TRBJ1-2	-	CASSLGRGGYGYTF	TGCGCCAGCAGCTTGGGGAGGGGCGGTTATGGCTACACCTTC
TRBV7-9	-	TRBJ2-7	TRBD1	CASSLVGTETYEQYF	TGTGCCAGCAGCTTAGTTGGGACAGAGACCTACGAGCAGTACTTC
TRBV2	-	TRBJ1-5	TRBD1	CASSRQGRNQPQHF	TGTGCCAGCAGCCGACAGGGGAGAAATCAGCCCCAGCATTTT
TRBV11-3	once	TRBJ2-6	TRBD2	CASSSRLAGASTGANVLTF	TGTGCCAGCAGCTCGAGACTAGCGGGGGCCTCTACTGGGGCCAACGTCCTGACTTTC
TRBV5-1	-	TRBJ2-3	TRBD1	CASSPGQGRTDTQYF	TGCGCCAGCAGCCCGGGACAGGGAAGGACAGATACGCAGTATTTT
TRBV2	-	TRBJ1-5	TRBD1	CASSEGSGQSNQPQHF	TGTGCCAGCAGTGAAGGGTCGGGACAGAGCAATCAGCCCCAGCATTTT
TRBV7-2	-	TRBJ1-1	-	CASSFPAGMTEAFF	TGTGCCAGCAGCTTCCCGGCAGGGATGACTGAAGCTTTCTTT
TRBV5-1	once	TRBJ2-5	TRBD2	CASSLGGGGQETQYF	TGCGCCAGCAGCTTGGGCGGCGGGGGCCAAGAGACCCAGTACTTC
TRBV28	-	TRBJ1-3	-	CASSPRGRASSSGNTIYF	TGTGCCAGCAGTCCCCGCGGGCGCGCATCCAGCTCTGGAAACACCATATATTTT
TRBV2	-	TRBJ2-7	-	CASRSETYEQYF	TGTGCCAGCAGATCTGAGACCTACGAGCAGTACTTC
TRBV9	-	TRBJ2-5	-	CASSSHVEATETQYF	TGTGCCAGCAGCTCCCATGTTGAGGCTACAGAGACCCAGTACTTC
TRBV3-1/TRBV3-2	-	TRBJ2-3	TRBD2	CASSQPGAGADTQYF	TGTGCCAGCAGCCAACCCGGGGCGGGGGCAGATACGCAGTATTTT
TRBV2	-	TRBJ1-1	-	CASSVQEGYTEAFF	TGTGCCAGCAGTGTCCAGGAAGGATACACTGAAGCTTTCTTT
TRBV5-1	-	TRBJ2-1	TRBD2	CASSLGPLAGDNEQFF	TGCGCCAGCAGCTTGGGACCTCTAGCGGGAGACAATGAGCAGTTCTTC
TRBV4-1	-	TRBJ2-7	TRBD1	CASSQGPGGFYEQYF	TGCGCCAGCAGCCAAGGACCAGGGGGCTTTTACGAGCAGTACTTC
TRBV2	-	TRBJ2-7	-	CASSVGQRSGYEQYF	TGTGCCAGCAGTGTAGGACAGCGAAGCGGCTACGAGCAGTACTTC
TRBV5-1	-	TRBJ2-7	TRBD1	CASSPGQEAGEQYF	TGCGCCAGCAGCCCGGGACAGGAGGCCGGAGAGCAGTACTTC
TRBV5-1	-	TRBJ2-7	TRBD1	CASSLRDRTEYEQYF	TGCGCCAGCAGCCTCCGGGACAGGACGGAGTACGAGCAGTACTTC
TRBV5-4	-	TRBJ1-1	-	CASSLDQGSGTEAFF	TGTGCCAGCAGCTTGGATCAGGGCTCGGGCACTGAAGCTTTCTTT